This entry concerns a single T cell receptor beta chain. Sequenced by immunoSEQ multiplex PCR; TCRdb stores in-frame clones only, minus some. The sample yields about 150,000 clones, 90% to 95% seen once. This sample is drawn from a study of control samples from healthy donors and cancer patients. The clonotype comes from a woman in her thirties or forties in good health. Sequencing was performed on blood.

The CDR3 region is CAWSVNGAGYTF. The CDR3 coding sequence is TGTGCCTGGAGTGTAAATGGGGCTGGCTACACCTTC. V gene TRBV30 combines with J gene TRBJ1-2, with D possibly being TRBD1 (5 bases). Looked up from germline, CDR1 is GTSNPN and CDR2 is SVGIG (reference sequence). This CDR3 has 12 residues. Trimming shortened V by 0 bases and J by 7 bases, and 9 bases separated the two germline ends.